These 32 T cell receptor beta chains were sequenced from one sample in a study of blood T cell repertoires in COVID-19. Profiled with immunoSEQ multiplex PCR; TCRdb holds only in-frame clones, not every one. The sample holds roughly 150,000 clones, 87% seen once. Sequenced sample: peripheral blood. The receptors were gathered from an elderly man with acute or convalescent COVID-19.

The chain joins TRBV6-5 to TRBJ2-7; tentative D call: TRBD2 (7 bases). The V and J ends lost 2 bases and 2 bases respectively, with 13 bases between them. The CDR3 length is 15 residues. Looked up from germline, CDR1 is MNHEY and CDR2 is SVGAGI. The CDR3: CASSYGGGGTYEQYF. CDR3 nucleotides: TGTGCCAGCAGTTACGGCGGGGGCGGCACCTACGAGCAGTACTTC.

V and J are TRBV6-5 and TRBJ1-3; 11 positions match TRBD1. The CDR3 runs to 16 residues. The germline V gene has CDR1 MNHEY and CDR2 SVGAGI. After removal of 4 bases from V and 4 bases from J, the junction contained 6 bases not matched to a gene. CDR3 nucleotides: TGTGCCAGCAGTTTCGGGACAGGGGGATCGGGAAACACCATATATTTT. It encodes CASSFGTGGSGNTIYF.

The chain recombines TRBV18 with TRBJ1-3; 7 bases line up with TRBD1. The CDR3 length is 15 residues. Germline CDR1 KGHSH, CDR2 LQKENI. The junction had 11 bases not matched to a gene; V was cut back by 6 bases and J by 6 bases. CDR3 in DNA: TGTGCCAGCTCCAATCGAAAGGGGGCAGAAAACACCATATATTTT. Protein product: CASSNRKGAENTIYF.

The chain combines TRBV11-2 with TRBJ2-3; the D gene is possibly TRBD1 (6 bases). This CDR3 spans 15 amino acids. The V gene lost 4 bases and the J gene lost 8 bases, with 19 bases spanning the gap. The germline V gene has CDR1 SGHAT and CDR2 FQNNGV. The CDR3 sequence is CASSSTSTIGGTQYF. The CDR3 nucleotides read TGTGCCAGCAGCTCTACATCAACCATAGGGGGTACGCAGTATTTT.

V usage is TRBV2 and J usage is TRBJ2-1, with D perhaps matching TRBD1 (5 bases). This CDR3 contains 15 residues. Germline loops: CDR1 SNHLY, CDR2 FYNNEI. V lost 7 bases to trimming and J lost 1 base, with 14 bases between them. The CDR3 region is CASKGRAFSYNEQFF. The CDR3 DNA is TGTGCCAGCAAGGGCAGGGCGTTTTCCTACAATGAGCAGTTCTTC.

The chain recombines TRBV6-5 with TRBJ2-7; no definite D call. The CDR3 loop spans 14 amino acids. Germline CDR1 reads MNHEY; CDR2 reads SVGAGI. V was trimmed by 6 bases and J by 7 bases, leaving 19 bases between them. This CDR3 is CASRTQNPPREQYF. DNA of the CDR3: TGTGCCAGCAGGACGCAGAACCCTCCGAGGGAGCAGTACTTC.

The V gene is TRBV6-1, the J gene TRBJ2-5; D perhaps matches TRBD1 (5 bases). V shed 2 bases and J shed 2 bases, with 12 bases lying between them. The germline V gene has CDR1 MNHNS and CDR2 SASEGT. The CDR3 has 15 residues. The CDR3, as DNA: TGTGCCAGCAGTGAATGGGGCAGGGAACAAGAGACCCAGTACTTC. This gives the protein CASSEWGREQETQYF.

This clone was observed once. The chain employs TRBV6-5 and TRBJ2-7; 9 nucleotides agree with TRBD1. Germline CDR1 is MNHEY and CDR2 is SVGAGI. With 6 bases clipped from V and 1 base from J, the junction kept 7 bases outside the gene matches. CDR3 length: 15 amino acids. The CDR3 bases are TGTGCCAGCAGAGCCCGGGACAGGGAATCCTACGAGCAGTACTTC. Encoded protein: CASRARDRESYEQYF.

This rearrangement joins TRBV19 to TRBJ1-2; 7 nucleotides agree with TRBD1. Germline trimming cut 6 bases from V and 4 bases from J; bases unmatched to any gene: 14. The CDR3 is made up of 16 amino acids. Germline V gene lookup returns CDR1 LNHDA and CDR2 SQIVND (reference sequence). For the CDR3, the DNA is TGTGCCAGTAGGAATATCCGGGACAGATTATCCTATGGCTACACCTTC. Protein sequence: CASRNIRDRLSYGYTF.

The V gene is TRBV29-1, the J gene TRBJ1-4; no definite D call. CDR1 is SQVTM and CDR2 is ANQGSEA in the germline V gene. The CDR3 is made up of 15 amino acids. Deletions cut 5 bases from V and 0 bases from J, with 13 bases between. DNA of the CDR3: TGCAGCGTTAAGGTTGGGAGCACAACTAATGAAAAACTGTTTTTT. Translated, it gives CSVKVGSTTNEKLFF.

J is TRBJ1-2 and V is TRBV19; 8 positions agree with TRBD1. The CDR3 spans 15 residues. Germline V gene sequence: CDR1 LNHDA, CDR2 SQIVND (reference sequence). V shed 2 bases, J shed 6 bases, and the junction held 8 bases outside the gene matches. DNA of the CDR3: TGTGCCAGTAGTATATCGGCAGGGGGCTTGGATGGCTACACCTTC. Translation: CASSISAGGLDGYTF.

The CDR3 region has the DNA TGTGCCAGCAGTGAAGGGGGCATCGGGCCTCGCGAGCAGTACTTC. Residues: CASSEGGIGPREQYF. The chain carries TRBV6-1 and TRBJ2-7; TRBD1 is a possible D gene (5 bases). The CDR3 sequence is 15 residues long. Germline V gene sequence: CDR1 MNHNS, CDR2 SASEGT. V was trimmed by 1 base and J by 6 bases, leaving 16 bases between them.

The chain joins TRBV7-2 to TRBJ1-1; no firm D call. Germline V gives CDR1 SGHTA, CDR2 FQGNSA. This CDR3 contains 14 residues. V lost 4 bases and J lost 1, with 10 bases in between. The CDR3 region has the DNA TGTGCCAGCAGCTCCCTGGGAGGGAACACTGAAGCTTTCTTT. Translating it yields CASSSLGGNTEAFF.

The CDR3 protein is CASSPGESYGYTF. CDR3 DNA sequence: TGTGCCAGTAGTCCCGGGGAATCTTATGGCTACACCTTC. This rearrangement joins TRBV19 to TRBJ1-2; D call uncertain. V dropped 5 bases and J dropped 5 bases, with 12 bases sitting between them. CDR3 length equals 13 residues. CDR1 is LNHDA, CDR2 SQIVND, per germline (reference sequence). The entire variable domain, with the rest obtained from reference TRBV19 and TRBJ1-2, is as follows: DGGITQSPKYLFRKEGQNVTLSCEQNLNHDAMYWYRQDPGQGLRLIYYSQIVNDFQKGDIAEGYSVSREKKESFPLTVTSAQKNPTAFYLCASSPGESYGYTFGSGTRLTVV.

CDR3 residues: CASSLLWDRNNEQFF. The CDR3 nucleotides are TGTGCCAGCAGTTTATTATGGGACAGGAACAATGAGCAGTTCTTC. The chain recombines TRBV27 with TRBJ2-1; 8 nucleotides align to TRBD1. There are 15 residues in the CDR3. Germline V gives CDR1 MNHEY, CDR2 SMNVEV (reference sequence). V lost 1 base and J lost 5; bases outside the gene matches: 4.

This sequence joins TRBV28 and TRBJ1-5; 7 bases match TRBD1. V dropped 5 bases and J dropped 2; count of bases not matched to a gene: 6. The germline V gene has CDR1 MDHEN and CDR2 SYDVKM. This CDR3 contains 15 residues. The CDR3 DNA reads TGTGCCAGCAGTATAAGGGGGCAGGGCAATCAGCCCCAGCATTTT. This translates into CASSIRGQGNQPQHF.

A single count supports this clone. This sequence joins TRBV9 and TRBJ1-1; 7 bases fit TRBD1. This CDR3 has 14 residues. Germline V lookup: CDR1 SGDLS, CDR2 YYNGEE. V dropped 2 bases and J dropped 0; count of bases not matched to a gene: 1. CDR3 residues: CASSVGQMNTEAFF. The CDR3 nucleotides are TGTGCCAGCAGCGTGGGACAGATGAACACTGAAGCTTTCTTT.

CDR3 amino acids: CASSVETGVVNEQFF. The CDR3 nucleotides are TGTGCCAGCAGCGTAGAAACGGGAGTAGTTAATGAGCAGTTCTTC. The rearrangement joins TRBV9 to TRBJ2-1; tentative D call: TRBD2 (6 bases). CDR1 is SGDLS and CDR2 is YYNGEE in the germline V gene. V was pared by 0 bases and J by 7 bases, with 14 bases between. The CDR3 has 15 residues. The variable domain in full, completed from reference TRBV9 and TRBJ2-1, reads DSGVTQTPKHLITATGQRVTLRCSPRSGDLSVYWYQQSLDQGLQFLIQYYNGEERAKGNILERFSAQQFPDLHSELNLSSLELGDSALYFCASSVETGVVNEQFFGPGTRLTVL.

V and J are TRBV9 and TRBJ2-3; TRBD1 agrees at 10 bases. The germline V gene has CDR1 SGDLS and CDR2 YYNGEE. This CDR3 has 14 residues. The junction had 5 bases not matched to a gene; V was cut back by 3 bases and J by 7 bases. The CDR3, as DNA: TGTGCCAGCAGCGCCGGGACAGGGGCCAATACGCAGTATTTT. Amino acid sequence: CASSAGTGANTQYF.

This clone was detected only once. This chain uses TRBV10-3 with TRBJ2-5; 9 bases map to TRBD1. V trimming: 7 bases; J trimming: 5 bases; junction bases outside the gene matches: 8. The CDR3 covers 14 residues. Per the germline V gene, CDR1 is ENHRY and CDR2 is SYGVKD. The CDR3 loop reads CAINPGQGRETQYF. CDR3 sequence (DNA): TGTGCCATCAACCCGGGACAGGGACGGGAGACCCAGTACTTC.

This sequence joins TRBV7-9 and TRBJ1-6; 9 nucleotides agree with TRBD1. Germline V gives CDR1 SEHNR, CDR2 FQNEAQ (reference sequence). CDR3 length: 14 residues. V shed 3 bases and J 10 bases; nucleotides not matched to a gene: 4. CDR3 coding DNA: TGTGCCAGCAGCTTGGGACAGGGAGAATCACCCCTCCACTTT. As protein: CASSLGQGESPLHF.

In its sample, this clone was seen once. The rearrangement uses TRBV20-1 and TRBJ1-5; maybe TRBD1 (6 bases). Germline CDR1 reads DFQATT; CDR2 reads SNEGSKA (reference sequence). CDR3 length: 11 amino acids. V lost 5 bases and J 7 bases, leaving 9 bases between the germline ends. CDR3 sequence (DNA): TGCAGTGCTCTAAGGGGGCAGCCCCAGCATTTT. The encoded protein is CSALRGQPQHF.

The gene calls are TRBV29-1 and TRBJ1-2; D is uncertain. This CDR3 is built from 13 residues. Trimming took 1 base from V and 4 from J, leaving 10 bases between them. Germline V gene sequence: CDR1 SQVTM, CDR2 ANQGSEA. Here the CDR3 reads CSVEAEFGYGYTF. The CDR3, as DNA: TGCAGCGTTGAAGCGGAGTTTGGCTATGGCTACACCTTC. Complete variable domain (other parts from reference TRBV29-1 and TRBJ1-2): SAVISQKPSRDICQRGTSLTIQCQVDSQVTMMFWYRQQPGQSLTLIATANQGSEATYESGFVIDKFPISRPNLTFSTLTVSNMSPEDSSIYLCSVEAEFGYGYTFGSGTRLTVV.

The genes are TRBV19 and TRBJ2-3, with 11 bases matching TRBD2. This CDR3 has 16 amino acids. J was trimmed by 3 bases and V by 4 bases; bases with no gene match: 6. The germline gives CDR1 LNHDA, CDR2 SQIVND (reference sequence). The CDR3 DNA is TGTGCCAGTAGTACCCGAACTAGCGGGAGAACAGATACGCAGTATTTT. Its translation is CASSTRTSGRTDTQYF.

The rearrangement links TRBV5-1 to TRBJ1-5; the match to TRBD1 covers 8 bases. The CDR3 spans 14 residues. The ends lost 2 bases at V and 6 bases at J; junction bases unmatched: 4. Germline V gene sequence: CDR1 SGHRS, CDR2 YFSETQ. CDR3 DNA sequence: TGCGCCAGCAGCTTATCAGGGGGCACTCAGCCCCAGCATTTT. This codes for CASSLSGGTQPQHF.

The chain links TRBV18 to TRBJ1-1; D is ambiguous. V lost 5 bases to trimming and J lost 1 base, with 8 bases between them. Germline CDR1 KGHSH, CDR2 LQKENI. The CDR3 length is 13 residues. DNA of the CDR3: TGTGCCAGCTCAAGAGACAAGAACACTGAAGCTTTCTTT. Its protein is CASSRDKNTEAFF.

V and J are TRBV4-2 and TRBJ2-3, with D perhaps matching TRBD2 (7 bases). The V and J ends lost 0 bases and 3 bases respectively, with 16 bases between them. Germline CDR1 and CDR2: LGHNA and YNFKEQ. This CDR3 has 17 residues. The CDR3 nucleotides read TGTGCCAGCAGCCAAGATAGGGGGGGGGCCGATACAGATACGCAGTATTTT. This sequence encodes CASSQDRGGADTDTQYF.

This clone was counted ten times or more. This chain connects TRBV29-1 to TRBJ2-5; D gene unclear. The CDR3 covers 12 residues. Germline CDR1 and CDR2: SQVTM and ANQGSEA. V lost 3 bases to trimming and J lost 1 base, with 6 bases between them. CDR3 amino acids: CSVDPSQETQYF. DNA of the CDR3: TGCAGCGTTGACCCCAGCCAAGAGACCCAGTACTTC. The full variable domain, completed using reference TRBV29-1 and TRBJ2-5, is SAVISQKPSRDICQRGTSLTIQCQVDSQVTMMFWYRQQPGQSLTLIATANQGSEATYESGFVIDKFPISRPNLTFSTLTVSNMSPEDSSIYLCSVDPSQETQYFGPGTRLLVL.

The chain uses TRBV5-1 and TRBJ1-3; 12 bases are shared with TRBD1. The CDR3 spans 18 residues. The V segment lost 4 bases and the J segment 4 bases; nucleotides outside the gene matches: 12. Germline V gene lookup returns CDR1 SGHRS and CDR2 YFSETQ. CDR3 sequence reads: CASSEGDRGLPFGNTIYF. The CDR3 region has the DNA TGCGCCAGCAGCGAAGGGGACAGGGGGCTACCCTTCGGAAACACCATATATTTT. The full variable domain, rest sourced from reference TRBV5-1 and TRBJ1-3, is KAGVTQTPRYLIKTRGQQVTLSCSPISGHRSVSWYQQTPGQGLQFLFEYFSETQRNKGNFPGRFSGRQFSNSRSEMNVSTLELGDSALYLCASSEGDRGLPFGNTIYFGEGSWLTVV.

The gene calls are TRBV19 and TRBJ2-7; no clear D. The CDR3 is 13 residues long. Germline lookup yields CDR1 LNHDA and CDR2 SQIVND (reference sequence). Trimming removed 5 bases at V and 0 bases at J, with 8 bases between. CDR3 in DNA: TGTGCCAGTAGTTTCGCCAGCTCCTACGAGCAGTACTTC. Residues: CASSFASSYEQYF.

The chain couples TRBV27 to TRBJ2-1; no clear D. Germline loops: CDR1 MNHEY, CDR2 SMNVEV (reference sequence). V shed 4 bases and J shed 5 bases, with 9 bases lying between them. The CDR3 runs to 13 residues. CDR3 sequence (DNA): TGTGCCAGCAGTTACTTGCTAAACAATGAGCAGTTCTTC. Amino acids: CASSYLLNNEQFF.

Notes on this clone: Compared with germline, one end of the junction differs, possibly owing to a read error. The rearrangement joins TRBV7-7 to TRBJ2-1; 9 bases line up with TRBD2. The CDR3 covers 16 residues. The germline gives CDR1 SSHAT, CDR2 FNYEAQ (reference sequence). The CDR3 sequence is CASSLVAGGIYNEQFF. The CDR3 region has the DNA TGTGCTAGCAGCTTAGTTGCGGGGGGGATCTACAATGAGCAGTTCTTC.